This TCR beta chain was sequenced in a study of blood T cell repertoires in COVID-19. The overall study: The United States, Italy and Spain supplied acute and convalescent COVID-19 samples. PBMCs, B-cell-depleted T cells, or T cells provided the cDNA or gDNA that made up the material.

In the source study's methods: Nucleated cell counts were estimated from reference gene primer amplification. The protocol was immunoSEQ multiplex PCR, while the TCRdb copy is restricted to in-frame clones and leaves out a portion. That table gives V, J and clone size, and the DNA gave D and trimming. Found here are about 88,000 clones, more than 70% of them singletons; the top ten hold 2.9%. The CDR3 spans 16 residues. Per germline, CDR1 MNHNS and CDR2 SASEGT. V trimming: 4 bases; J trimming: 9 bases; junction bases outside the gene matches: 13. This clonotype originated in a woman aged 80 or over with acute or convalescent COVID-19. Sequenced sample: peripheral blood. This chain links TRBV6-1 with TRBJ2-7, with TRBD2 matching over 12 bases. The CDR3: CASSALAGGPSSVQYF. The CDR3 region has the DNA TGTGCCAGCAGTGCTCTAGCGGGGGGGCCTTCGAGCGTGCAGTACTTC.